This section outlines one T cell receptor beta chain sequence together with its context. Antigen specificity is unknown. The J segment lost 3 bases and the V segment lost 4 bases, leaving 8 bases of the junction unmatched. The germline CDR1 and CDR2 sequences are SGHRS and YFSETQ. The CDR3 is 16 residues long. The data derive from a study of cytomegalovirus exposure and HLA in healthy donors. Study-wide points: In a later analysis, a missense DCLRE1C variant was linked to TCR beta V- and J-gene trimming. Some V segments could not be told apart, so they were left out, TRBV6-2 and TRBV6-3 among them. There were under 200 TCR beta chains listed as cytomegalovirus-associated. Later findings reportedly placed an Asian-associated ancestry cluster below the approximately 670-donor mean for N-insertions.

Amplification used 60 Vbeta primers and 13 Jbeta primers. Measured with immunoSEQ multiplex PCR; TCRdb has only the in-frame clones, and not every one. This sample's clone table lists just under 65,000 clones. This TCR was recovered from a boy aged 5-17 years in good health and CMV-seronegative. The V and J genes are TRBV5-1 and TRBJ2-3; 10 nucleotides match TRBD2. The sequencing sample was made of PBMCs. CDR3 DNA: TGCGCCAGCAGCCGCCGGACTAGCGGACCAACAGATACGCAGTATTTT. Translation gives CASSRRTSGPTDTQYF.